The next 5 T cell receptor beta chains were all read from a single sample in a study of cytomegalovirus exposure and HLA in healthy donors. This table comes from immunoSEQ multiplex PCR, and its TCRdb copy is limited to in-frame clones, with some not included. The table shows about 56,000 clones, with 85% to 95% occurring only once. Source material: PBMCs. The receptors here all came from a man between 18 and 29 years old in good health and CMV-seronegative.

This clone has more than one count but fewer than ten. V gene TRBV10-1 combines with J gene TRBJ2-7; D is unclear. CDR1 and CDR2 from the germline V gene are WNHNN and SYGVQD (reference sequence). Trimming cost V 1 base and J 3 bases, with 4 bases left between them. This CDR3 contains 12 residues. The CDR3 reads CASSEYGYEQYF. Here the CDR3 DNA reads TGCGCCAGCAGTGAGTACGGCTACGAGCAGTACTTC.

The chain uses TRBV19 and TRBJ1-2, with 8 bases lining up with TRBD1. There are 16 residues in the CDR3. The germline V gene encodes CDR1 LNHDA and CDR2 SQIVND (reference sequence). Trimming removed 6 bases from V and 4 bases from J; junction bases left unmatched: 13. CDR3 in DNA: TGTGCCAGTAGCAGGGGGCCAACAGGGTCGGGCTATGGCTACACCTTC. Its translation is CASSRGPTGSGYGYTF.

The V call is TRBV9, the J call TRBJ2-3; 7 positions agree with TRBD1. This CDR3 is built from 13 residues. The germline CDR1 and CDR2 sequences are SGDLS and YYNGEE. V was pared by 6 bases and J by 1 base, with 2 bases of the junction left unmatched. The CDR3 sequence: CASNTGGTDTQYF. The CDR3 DNA reads TGTGCCAGCAACACAGGGGGCACAGATACGCAGTATTTT.

The chain carries TRBV6-5 and TRBJ1-2; D unresolved. This CDR3 region has 13 residues. Germline-derived CDR1 and CDR2 are MNHEY and SVGAGI. V was cut by 5 bases and J by 4 bases, with 11 bases left in between. CDR3 residues: CASSGNERYGYTF. The CDR3 DNA reads TGTGCCAGCAGTGGTAATGAGCGCTATGGCTACACCTTC.

This chain uses TRBV7-8 with TRBJ1-1, with a possible D match to TRBD1 (6 bases). There are 13 residues in the CDR3. Germline loops: CDR1 SGHVS, CDR2 FQNEAQ. The V gene lost 5 bases and the J gene lost 1 base, with 8 bases spanning the gap. CDR3: CASSTRGNTEAFF. DNA of the CDR3: TGTGCCAGCAGCACCAGGGGGAACACTGAAGCTTTCTTT.